The following is a T cell receptor beta chain sequence with its context. The entry originates in a study of cytomegalovirus exposure and HLA in healthy donors. The V gene's germline CDR1 is SGHDT and CDR2 YYEEEE. The CDR3 covers 13 residues. V lost 4 bases, J lost 4 bases, and 11 bases lay in between. Both 60 Vbeta primers and 13 Jbeta primers went into the PCR. TCRdb's table, derived via immunoSEQ multiplex PCR, lists solely in-frame clones and lacks some. Altogether about 150,000 clones are present, 82% being singletons, with the ten largest covering under 7.5%. This TCR came from a woman aged 45-65 years in good health and CMV-seropositive. The chain links TRBV5-6 to TRBJ1-1; maybe TRBD1 (5 bases). Input material: PBMCs. CDR3 DNA sequence: TGTGCCAGCAGCCCCGGGGGGTCCACTGAAGCTTTCTTT. Translating it yields CASSPGGSTEAFF.